Sequencing of this T cell receptor (beta chain) was carried out in a study of immune evolution from preneoplasia to lung adenocarcinoma. Using immunoSEQ multiplex PCR, the repertoire was profiled, and TCRdb retains in-frame clones only, with some absent. In the table there are several thousand clones, less than 85% of which are singletons. Patient tissue came from resections in Japan or China, 2014–2017. After removal of 4 bases from V and 5 bases from J, the junction contained 11 bases not matched to a gene. This CDR3 region has 16 residues. The germline V gene has CDR1 SGHRS and CDR2 YFSETQ. The TCR was taken from a person between 55 and 80 years old with lung adenocarcinoma. The chain uses TRBV5-1 and TRBJ2-2; 7 nucleotides agree with TRBD1. The material sequenced was FFPE adjacent normal lung tissue. CDR3 loop: CASSPDRAQMTGELFF. CDR3 coding DNA: TGCGCCAGCAGCCCTGACAGGGCCCAAATGACCGGGGAGCTGTTTTTT. The variable domain in full, with the rest retrieved from reference TRBV5-1 and TRBJ2-2, is KAGVTQTPRYLIKTRGQQVTLSCSPISGHRSVSWYQQTPGQGLQFLFEYFSETQRNKGNFPGRFSGRQFSNSRSEMNVSTLELGDSALYLCASSPDRAQMTGELFFGEGSRLTVL.